The source of this T cell receptor (beta chain) is a study of T cells expressing NK-cell markers (dated by TCRdb to the early 2020s). Study-level background: In sorted CD3+CD56+NKG2C+, CD3+CD56+NKG2C- and CD3+CD56-NKG2C+ T-cell subsets from several donors, TCR beta-chain repertoires were profiled. Among the eight sequenced donors, seven were HCMV-seropositive and one was HCMV-seronegative. All eight donors whose samples were sequenced were randomly selected healthy volunteers, three of them men and five women. Sequencing of the libraries produced 2 x 150 bp reads on Illumina HiSeq 2000/2500, MiSeq or NextSeq. Broad study findings and their caveats: Whether the expanded NKG2C-expressing T cell clones were specific for HCMV antigens remained unclear. Those dominant clonotypes were again the most abundant among CD3+CD56-NKG2C+ cells in several donors, at roughly 25-65%. For roughly six donors, the dominant CD3+CD56+NKG2C+ clonotypes were among the top 10 CD8+ clonotypes and accounted for about 1.0-8% of CD8+ T cells.

TCRdb lists the instrument as Illumina HiSeq 2000. TCR beta cDNA libraries were prepared using 5'RACE template switching, which introduced a universal primer site and unique molecular identifiers. cDNA synthesis was primed from the TCR beta constant segment and was followed by two successive PCR amplification steps. The published analysis was carried out like this. MIGEC was used to demultiplex reads and group reads by UMI, and MiTCR was used to assemble and quantify clonotypes. To exclude erroneous sequences, any TCR cDNA sequence not supported by at least two reads was discarded. The tcR package was used for downstream repertoire analysis, and clonotypes were matched across fractions by CDR3 nucleotide sequence plus V segment. VDJmatch was used to annotate antigen specificity against VDJdb, with one amino acid substitution in CDR3 allowed. TCRdb reprocessed the reads and assigns one entry to each CDR3 protein sequence, leaving out DNA. TCRdb's processing, not the study's, gives the V and J calls here. The sample table gives about 380,000 distinct CDR3 sequences. Around 5.3% of the sample is taken by the ten largest.

A note on this clonotype: The target of this receptor is not known.

A commercial ELISA kit detecting HCMV-specific IgG in serum was used to determine HCMV serostatus. Ficoll density gradient centrifugation was used to isolate peripheral blood mononuclear cells from blood. According to the germline V gene, CDR1 reads SGHRS and CDR2 reads YFSETQ. CDR3 length: 16 amino acids, cysteine to phenylalanine. Only the protein sequence is given. The receptor was derived from a man aged 18-70 years in good health. Here the chain combines TRBV5-1 and TRBJ2-6; TCRdb gives TRBD1 as the D gene, but with no DNA this cannot be confirmed. Material for sequencing was blood T cells: a sorted CD56 or NKG2C T cell subset, CD4+ or CD8+ T cells, or bulk PBMC T cells (not recorded which). The CDR3: CASSPRTGTGANVLTF.